This T cell receptor beta chain was sequenced for a study of blood T cell repertoires in COVID-19 (dated by TCRdb to 2018 to 2020). Turning to the overall study: Samples from collaborators originated in the United States, Italy and Spain and spanned both the acute and convalescent phases of COVID-19. The prospective study material was composed of cDNA or gDNA derived from T cells, B-cell-depleted T cells, or PBMCs. Subjects who had been exposed to COVID-19, were actively infected with it, or had recovered from it provided the deeply sampled blood TCRbeta repertoires that made up the dataset. A freely available public database, intended as a resource for researchers studying the immune response to SARS-CoV-2, is where the repertoires were released. The samples were drawn from two sources: the first 160 participants of the ongoing ImmuneRACE study, and over 950 subjects contributed by 6 global collaborators. Nearly every sample came with metadata listing a de-identified subject ID, COVID-19 status, age in years and sex. Where available, HLA class I and class II types were taken from metadata supplied by the sample provider and were not determined by assay-based typing. The investigation overall reported the following: How much clinical and demographic metadata was included differed by source and by participant, and the metadata was provided uncurated.

The germline V gene gives CDR1 as SGHVS and CDR2 as FQNEAQ. Including the terminal cysteine and phenylalanine, the CDR3 comprises 16 residues. The only DNA kept is the CDR3, 48 bases in frame from the first base. Unmatched junction bases come to 8, with V trimmed by 6 bases and J by 4 bases. TCRbeta CDR3 regions were amplified from genomic DNA using the immunoSEQ Assay, a bias-controlled multiplex PCR. On the authors' methods: The number of nucleated cells in each sample was estimated from the amplification of reference gene primers within the assay. To quantify the absolute abundance of each unique TCRbeta CDR3 rearrangement, sequence reads were collapsed and filtered. For each sample, productive Simpson clonality was calculated as the square root of Simpson's diversity index over productive rearrangements. In TCRdb, the immuneACCESS table is reduced to in-frame sequences with V and J assigned. These tables do not hold every clone; where another copy was compared, an unresolved V gene accounts for under half, and the others remain unexplained. V, J and clone size are those of that table, while D and trimming were read from the DNA. Counted in this sample were 150,000 to 200,000 clones; around three quarters of them appeared once. Jointly, the top ten make up about a sixth of the sample.

Participants in the prospective study were enrolled through a virtual design, were aged roughly 18 to 100 years, and lived in approximately 25 United States geographic areas. To assign participants to cohorts, the prospective study relied on clinical history that participants themselves reported in a screening survey and a study questionnaire. In the prospective study, whole blood, serum and a nasopharyngeal or oropharyngeal swab were collected from each participant by mobile phlebotomists. Participants in the prospective study had the option to provide additional blood draws and questionnaires over a roughly 2-month period. Before DNA extraction, prospective study blood samples were shipped either frozen or at room temperature. Comments on this clone: Its cognate antigen has yet to be identified. No clone much larger than this one lies a single base away; base qualities are absent.

The TCR sequence derives from a woman in her forties or fifties with acute COVID-19. Rearrangement joined TRBV7-8 to TRBJ2-5, with 13 bases matching TRBD2. Sequencing used PBMCs or T cells enriched from blood (not recorded which). The DNA is as follows: TGTGCCAGCAGTCGGACTAGCGGGGGAATAGGAGAGACCCAGTACTTC. Translated, this gives CASSRTSGGIGETQYF. The full variable domain, with segments outside the CDR3 supplied by the reference TRBV7-8 and TRBJ2-5 proteins, appears as GAGVSQSPRYKVAKRGQDVALRCDPISGHVSLFWYQQALGQGPEFLTYFQNEAQLDKSGLPSDRFFAERPEGSVSTLKIQRTQQEDSAVYLCASSRTSGGIGETQYFGPGTRLLVL.